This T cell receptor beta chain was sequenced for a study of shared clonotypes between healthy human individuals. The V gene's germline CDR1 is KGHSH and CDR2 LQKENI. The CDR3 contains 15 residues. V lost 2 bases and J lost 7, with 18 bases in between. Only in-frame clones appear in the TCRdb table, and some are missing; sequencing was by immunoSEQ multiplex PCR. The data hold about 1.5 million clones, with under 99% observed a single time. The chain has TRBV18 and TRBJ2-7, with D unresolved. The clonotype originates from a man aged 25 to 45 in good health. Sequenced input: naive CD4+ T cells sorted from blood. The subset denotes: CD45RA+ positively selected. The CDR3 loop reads CASSPGQAQLGEQYF. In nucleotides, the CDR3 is TGTGCCAGCTCACCAGGTCAAGCTCAGCTTGGAGAGCAGTACTTC.